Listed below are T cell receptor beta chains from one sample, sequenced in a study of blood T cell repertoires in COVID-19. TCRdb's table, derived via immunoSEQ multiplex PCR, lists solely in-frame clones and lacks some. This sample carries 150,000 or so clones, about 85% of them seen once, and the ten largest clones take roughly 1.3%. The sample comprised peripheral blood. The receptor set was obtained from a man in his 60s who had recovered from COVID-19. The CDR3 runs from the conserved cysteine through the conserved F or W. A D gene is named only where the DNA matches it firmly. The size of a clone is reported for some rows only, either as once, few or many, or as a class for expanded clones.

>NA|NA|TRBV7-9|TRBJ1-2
TGTGCCAGCAGCTTACTGGCAGGGGCGTATGGCTACACCTTC
CASSLLAGAYGYTF
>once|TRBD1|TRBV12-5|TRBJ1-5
TGTGCTAGTGGTTTGCCCTCGGGACAGGGTAGCAATCAGCCCCAGCATTTT
CASGLPSGQGSNQPQHF
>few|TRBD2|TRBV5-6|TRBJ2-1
TGTGCCAGCAGCACGCGGAGCGGGGCCTACAATGAGCAGTTCTTC
CASSTRSGAYNEQFF
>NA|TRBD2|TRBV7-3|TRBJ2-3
TGTGCCAGCAGTCAGACTAGCGGACTAAGCACAGATACGCAGTATTTT
CASSQTSGLSTDTQYF
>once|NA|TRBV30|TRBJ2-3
TGTGCCTGGAGCCCGGGGGAGAACACAGATACGCAGTATTTT
CAWSPGENTDTQYF
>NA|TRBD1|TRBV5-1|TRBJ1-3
TGCGCCAGCAGCCCACAGGGGATGTCTGGAAACACCATATATTTT
CASSPQGMSGNTIYF
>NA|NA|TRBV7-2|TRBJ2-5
TGTGCCAGCAGCTTAAGGGGGTACCAAGAGACCCAGTACTTC
CASSLRGYQETQYF
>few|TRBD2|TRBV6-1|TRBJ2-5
TGTGCCAGCAGTGAAGCTCAGCGGGGGGGCCAGGAGACCCAGTACTTC
CASSEAQRGGQETQYF
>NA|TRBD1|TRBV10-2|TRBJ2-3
TGCGCCACCTCCGGGACAGGGAACACAGATACGCAGTATTTT
CATSGTGNTDTQYF
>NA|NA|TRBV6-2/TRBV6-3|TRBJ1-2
TGTGCCAGCAGTTACGAACAGATTTTGAATGGCTACACCTTC
CASSYEQILNGYTF
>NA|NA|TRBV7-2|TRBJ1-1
TGTGCCAGCAGCCACTATCAAGTAGGCACTGAAGCTTTCTTT
CASSHYQVGTEAFF
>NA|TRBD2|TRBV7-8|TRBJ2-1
TGTGCCAGCAGCTTAGGCGGGGGGGAGGCCAATGAGCAGTTCTTC
CASSLGGGEANEQFF
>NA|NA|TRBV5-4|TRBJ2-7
TGTGCCAGCAGCTACCCGGGAATCTACGAGCAGTACTTC
CASSYPGIYEQYF
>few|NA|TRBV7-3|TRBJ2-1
TGTGCCAGCAGCTTAGCTGCGAACTCCCGGGGTGAGCAGTTCTTC
CASSLAANSRGEQFF
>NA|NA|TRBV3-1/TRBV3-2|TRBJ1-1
TGTGCCAGCAGCCAGAACCGGGGATATGACACTGAAGCTTTCTTT
CASSQNRGYDTEAFF
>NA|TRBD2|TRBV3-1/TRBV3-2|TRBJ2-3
TGTGCCAGCAGCCAGAGACTAGCGGGGGTCACAGATACGCAGTATTTT
CASSQRLAGVTDTQYF
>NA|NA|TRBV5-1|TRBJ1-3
TGCGCCAGCAGCGAGGGAATTTCTGGAAACACCATATATTTT
CASSEGISGNTIYF
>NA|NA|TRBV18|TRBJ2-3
TGTGCCAGCTCAAACGTACAAACCTCAGATACGCAGTATTTT
CASSNVQTSDTQYF
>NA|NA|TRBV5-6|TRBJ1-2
TGTGCCAGCAGCTTACAGGTGGTGGGCTATGGCTACACCTTC
CASSLQVVGYGYTF
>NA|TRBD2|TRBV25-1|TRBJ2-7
TGTGCCAGCAGTGATGACCGGACGGGGGGAGAGCAGTACTTC
CASSDDRTGGEQYF
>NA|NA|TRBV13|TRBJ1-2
TGTGCCAGCAGCCAATCCTCGGGGGGTGTTGGCTACACCTTC
CASSQSSGGVGYTF
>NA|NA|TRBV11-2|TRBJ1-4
TGTGCCAGCAGCTTAAGGGCAGGGCTGAATGAAAAACTGTTTTTT
CASSLRAGLNEKLFF
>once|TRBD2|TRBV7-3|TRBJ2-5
TGTGCCAGCAGCTTAGGGAACAGCGGGGGTCTGAAGACCCAGTACTTC
CASSLGNSGGLKTQYF
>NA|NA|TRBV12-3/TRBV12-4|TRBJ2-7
TGTGCCAGCAGTTTATTCACAGGGAACGAGCAGTACTTC
CASSLFTGNEQYF
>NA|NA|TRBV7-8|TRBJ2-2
TGTGCCAGCAGCTTAGCGTGGGGACAGAACACCGGGGAGCTGTTTTTT
CASSLAWGQNTGELFF
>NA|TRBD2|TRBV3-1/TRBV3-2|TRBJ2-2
TGTGCCAGCAGCCAAGGAGCGGGGGGCGCCCACACCGGGGAGCTGTTTTTT
CASSQGAGGAHTGELFF
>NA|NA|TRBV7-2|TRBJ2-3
TGTGCCAGCAGCTTAGTGGGCAGCACAGATACGCAGTATTTT
CASSLVGSTDTQYF
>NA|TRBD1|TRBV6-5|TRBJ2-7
TGTGCCAGCAGTTACCGGGGACAGGGCGGGGGTTACGAGCAGTACTTC
CASSYRGQGGGYEQYF
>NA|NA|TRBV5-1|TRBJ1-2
TGCGCCAGCAGCTTGGACAGAGAACTCTATGGCTACACCTTC
CASSLDRELYGYTF
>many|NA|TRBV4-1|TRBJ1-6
TGCGCCAGCAGCCGATTACCACAGGACCATAATTCACCCCTCCACTTT
CASSRLPQDHNSPLHF
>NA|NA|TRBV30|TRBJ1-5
TGTGCCTGGAGTCGGGGGGTGGATGGCAATCAGCCCCAGCATTTT
CAWSRGVDGNQPQHF
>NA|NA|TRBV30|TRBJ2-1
TGTGCCTGGGGGGGGACAGAGACCTACAATGAGCAGTTCTTC
CAWGGTETYNEQFF
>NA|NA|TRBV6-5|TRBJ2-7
TGTGCCAGCACTCCCACAGGGCGATTTGACGAGCAGTACTTC
CASTPTGRFDEQYF
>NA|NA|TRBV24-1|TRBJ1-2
TGTGCCACCAGTGACGCCGCCGACGGGAACTATGGCTACACCTTC
CATSDAADGNYGYTF
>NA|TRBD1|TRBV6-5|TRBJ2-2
TGTGCCAGCAGTTACTCTGGGGCAGGGGGACCCGGGGAGCTGTTTTTT
CASSYSGAGGPGELFF
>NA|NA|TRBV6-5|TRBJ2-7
TGTGCCAGCAGCCTGGGGACTGCACTAACCTACGAGCAGTACTTC
CASSLGTALTYEQYF
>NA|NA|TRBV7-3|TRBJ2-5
TGTGCCAGCCCACCGAAGGAGGTAGGGGAGACCCAGTACTTC
CASPPKEVGETQYF
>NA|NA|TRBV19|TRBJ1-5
TGTGCCAGTGGAACAGGGAATAATCAGCCCCAGCATTTT
CASGTGNNQPQHF
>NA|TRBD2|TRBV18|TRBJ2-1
TGTGCCAGCTCGCCCAGCGGGGGGAGGCTCCATGAGCAGTTCTTC
CASSPSGGRLHEQFF
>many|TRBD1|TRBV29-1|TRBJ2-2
TGCAGCGTTGCGGACAGGGGGATTTCCACCGGGGAGCTGTTTTTT
CSVADRGISTGELFF
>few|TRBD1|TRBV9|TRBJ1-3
TGTGCCAGCAGTGCTGGACAGGGATTCTCTGGAAACACCATATATTTT
CASSAGQGFSGNTIYF